This is a list of T cell receptor beta chains from one sample in a study of blood T cell repertoires in COVID-19. Assay: immunoSEQ multiplex PCR; the TCRdb copy retains only in-frame clones and omits some. The repertoire has roughly 100,000 clones, 76% of them found once; the top ten carry under 8%. Sequences were obtained from peripheral blood. The receptors originated from a man older than 75 with COVID-19, enrolled during active disease. The CDR3 runs from the conserved cysteine through the conserved F or W. Fields, in order: J gene, D gene, CDR3 length, clone size, V gene, CDR3 protein, CDR3 DNA. D genes are given only for firm matches. Expanded clones are given a class, and other clones once, few, many or no size at all.

j_call: TRBJ1-5; d_call: .; cdr3_length: 15; clone_size: .; v_call: TRBV6-5; cdr3_aa: CASSYGIGPNQPQHF; cdr3_nt: TGTGCCAGCAGTTACGGTATTGGCCCCAATCAGCCCCAGCATTTT
j_call: TRBJ2-5; d_call: TRBD2; cdr3_length: 21; clone_size: .; v_call: TRBV6-2/TRBV6-3; cdr3_aa: CASSYSTGTSGKEMIQETQYF; cdr3_nt: TGTGCCAGCAGTTACTCGACCGGGACTAGCGGCAAAGAAATGATCCAAGAGACCCAGTACTTC
j_call: TRBJ1-2; d_call: .; cdr3_length: 14; clone_size: .; v_call: TRBV9; cdr3_aa: CASWGGVRYYGYTF; cdr3_nt: TGTGCCAGTTGGGGGGGCGTTCGGTACTATGGCTACACCTTC
j_call: TRBJ1-1; d_call: TRBD1; cdr3_length: 14; clone_size: few; v_call: TRBV28; cdr3_aa: CASSLSTGFTEAFF; cdr3_nt: TGTGCCAGCAGTCTATCGACAGGGTTCACTGAAGCTTTCTTT
j_call: TRBJ2-1; d_call: .; cdr3_length: 12; clone_size: .; v_call: TRBV11-2; cdr3_aa: CASSTRYNEQFF; cdr3_nt: TGTGCCAGCAGCACTAGATACAATGAGCAGTTCTTC
j_call: TRBJ1-4; d_call: .; cdr3_length: 14; clone_size: .; v_call: TRBV6-5; cdr3_aa: CASSIGQGREKLFF; cdr3_nt: TGTGCCAGCAGCATCGGACAAGGACGGGAAAAACTGTTTTTT
j_call: TRBJ1-2; d_call: TRBD1; cdr3_length: 14; clone_size: few; v_call: TRBV24-1; cdr3_aa: CATRLRDRRDGYTF; cdr3_nt: TGTGCCACCAGGCTCCGGGACAGGAGGGATGGCTACACCTTC
j_call: TRBJ1-2; d_call: .; cdr3_length: 14; clone_size: .; v_call: TRBV2; cdr3_aa: CASSEAPQFYGYTF; cdr3_nt: TGTGCCAGCAGTGAAGCACCACAGTTTTATGGCTACACCTTC
j_call: TRBJ2-1; d_call: TRBD2; cdr3_length: 14; clone_size: .; v_call: TRBV5-8; cdr3_aa: CASSRGGSNNEQFF; cdr3_nt: TGTGCCAGCAGTCGGGGGGGGAGCAACAATGAGCAGTTCTTC
j_call: TRBJ1-5; d_call: .; cdr3_length: 15; clone_size: .; v_call: TRBV6-1; cdr3_aa: CASSDMGHSNQPQHF; cdr3_nt: TGTGCCAGCAGTGATATGGGACACAGCAATCAGCCCCAGCATTTT
j_call: TRBJ2-7; d_call: TRBD1; cdr3_length: 15; clone_size: .; v_call: TRBV2; cdr3_aa: CASSVGQGAIYEQYF; cdr3_nt: TGTGCCAGCAGTGTAGGACAGGGGGCAATTTACGAGCAGTACTTC
j_call: TRBJ2-3; d_call: TRBD2; cdr3_length: 15; clone_size: .; v_call: TRBV5-6; cdr3_aa: CASSPGGWGTDTQYF; cdr3_nt: TGTGCCAGCAGTCCGGGAGGCTGGGGCACAGATACGCAGTATTTT
j_call: TRBJ1-4; d_call: .; cdr3_length: 13; clone_size: .; v_call: TRBV28; cdr3_aa: CASISGLNEKLFF; cdr3_nt: TGTGCCAGCATCAGCGGGCTGAATGAAAAACTGTTTTTT
j_call: TRBJ2-5; d_call: TRBD1; cdr3_length: 15; clone_size: .; v_call: TRBV18; cdr3_aa: CASSQGTGLSQTQYF; cdr3_nt: TGTGCCAGCTCACAAGGGACAGGGCTCTCCCAGACCCAGTACTTC
j_call: TRBJ2-4; d_call: .; cdr3_length: 13; clone_size: .; v_call: TRBV19; cdr3_aa: CASSPNGRNIQYF; cdr3_nt: TGTGCCAGTAGTCCCAACGGGAGAAACATTCAGTACTTC
j_call: TRBJ1-1; d_call: .; cdr3_length: 14; clone_size: .; v_call: TRBV19; cdr3_aa: CASSNRGMNTEAFF; cdr3_nt: TGTGCCAGTAGTAACCGGGGGATGAACACTGAAGCTTTCTTT
j_call: TRBJ2-3; d_call: TRBD1; cdr3_length: 15; clone_size: .; v_call: TRBV7-2; cdr3_aa: CASSIGQGSTDTQYF; cdr3_nt: TGTGCCAGCAGCATAGGACAGGGGAGCACAGATACGCAGTATTTT
j_call: TRBJ1-4; d_call: .; cdr3_length: 14; clone_size: .; v_call: TRBV18; cdr3_aa: CASSPGLSGEKLFF; cdr3_nt: TGTGCCAGCTCACCGGGACTTTCGGGTGAAAAACTGTTTTTT
j_call: TRBJ2-3; d_call: TRBD2; cdr3_length: 16; clone_size: few; v_call: TRBV11-2; cdr3_aa: CASSPGTGGSTDTQYF; cdr3_nt: TGTGCCAGCAGCCCTGGGACGGGGGGTAGCACAGATACGCAGTATTTT
j_call: TRBJ1-4; d_call: .; cdr3_length: 15; clone_size: few; v_call: TRBV13; cdr3_aa: CASSVRTATNEKLFF; cdr3_nt: TGTGCCAGCAGCGTGAGGACAGCAACTAATGAAAAACTGTTTTTT
j_call: TRBJ2-1; d_call: TRBD2; cdr3_length: 16; clone_size: .; v_call: TRBV7-9; cdr3_aa: CASSLLAGGPVDEQFF; cdr3_nt: TGTGCCAGCAGCTTACTAGCGGGAGGACCAGTAGATGAGCAGTTCTTC
j_call: TRBJ2-2; d_call: .; cdr3_length: 17; clone_size: .; v_call: TRBV5-1; cdr3_aa: CASSLVPLIANTGELFF; cdr3_nt: TGCGCCAGCAGCTTGGTACCACTCATCGCGAACACCGGGGAGCTGTTTTTT
j_call: TRBJ2-2; d_call: TRBD2; cdr3_length: 15; clone_size: .; v_call: TRBV19; cdr3_aa: CASKESSGSPGELFF; cdr3_nt: TGTGCCAGTAAGGAGTCTAGCGGGAGTCCCGGGGAGCTGTTTTTT
j_call: TRBJ2-7; d_call: .; cdr3_length: 12; clone_size: .; v_call: TRBV2; cdr3_aa: CASSDRVYEQYF; cdr3_nt: TGTGCCAGCAGTGACCGAGTTTACGAGCAGTACTTC
j_call: TRBJ2-1; d_call: TRBD1; cdr3_length: 14; clone_size: .; v_call: TRBV5-1; cdr3_aa: CASSSGTGDNEQFF; cdr3_nt: TGCGCCAGCAGTTCCGGGACAGGGGACAATGAGCAGTTCTTC
j_call: TRBJ1-2; d_call: TRBD1; cdr3_length: 12; clone_size: once; v_call: TRBV4-1; cdr3_aa: CASSLTGDGYTF; cdr3_nt: TGCGCCAGCAGCCTCACAGGGGATGGCTACACCTTC
j_call: TRBJ2-5; d_call: TRBD1; cdr3_length: 15; clone_size: .; v_call: TRBV11-2; cdr3_aa: CASSLGQWGQETQYF; cdr3_nt: TGTGCCAGCAGCCTGGGACAGTGGGGCCAAGAGACCCAGTACTTC
j_call: TRBJ2-7; d_call: .; cdr3_length: 17; clone_size: .; v_call: TRBV4-2; cdr3_aa: CASSQAAEGRDYYEQYF; cdr3_nt: TGTGCCAGCAGCCAAGCGGCGGAAGGGCGGGATTACTACGAGCAGTACTTC
j_call: TRBJ1-1; d_call: TRBD1; cdr3_length: 15; clone_size: .; v_call: TRBV4-1; cdr3_aa: CASSQEGTANTEAFF; cdr3_nt: TGCGCCAGCAGCCAAGAAGGGACAGCCAACACTGAAGCTTTCTTT
j_call: TRBJ1-1; d_call: .; cdr3_length: 15; clone_size: .; v_call: TRBV2; cdr3_aa: CASRSSRRTNTEAFF; cdr3_nt: TGTGCCAGCAGGTCGAGTCGTCGAACGAACACTGAAGCTTTCTTT
j_call: TRBJ2-1; d_call: .; cdr3_length: 14; clone_size: .; v_call: TRBV9; cdr3_aa: CASSVATVEDEQFF; cdr3_nt: TGTGCCAGCAGCGTAGCTACTGTTGAGGATGAGCAGTTCTTC
j_call: TRBJ2-1; d_call: TRBD1; cdr3_length: 18; clone_size: .; v_call: TRBV19; cdr3_aa: CASKQGRGTYSSYNEQFF; cdr3_nt: TGTGCCAGTAAGCAGGGCAGGGGGACCTATAGCTCCTACAATGAGCAGTTCTTC
j_call: TRBJ2-7; d_call: TRBD1; cdr3_length: 14; clone_size: .; v_call: TRBV19; cdr3_aa: CASRRQGPLGEQYF; cdr3_nt: TGTGCCAGTAGGAGACAGGGCCCCCTCGGCGAGCAGTACTTC
j_call: TRBJ2-7; d_call: .; cdr3_length: 13; clone_size: few; v_call: TRBV6-5; cdr3_aa: CASSFITPYEQYF; cdr3_nt: TGTGCCAGCAGTTTTATTACTCCCTACGAGCAGTACTTC
j_call: TRBJ2-7; d_call: TRBD1; cdr3_length: 17; clone_size: .; v_call: TRBV2; cdr3_aa: CASSPWTGGLQAYEQYF; cdr3_nt: TGTGCCAGCAGTCCGTGGACAGGGGGCCTGCAAGCCTACGAGCAGTACTTC
j_call: TRBJ2-7; d_call: TRBD1; cdr3_length: 15; clone_size: .; v_call: TRBV18; cdr3_aa: CASSTRTGNLYEQYF; cdr3_nt: TGTGCCAGCTCAACCCGGACAGGGAATTTATACGAGCAGTACTTC
j_call: TRBJ1-5; d_call: TRBD1; cdr3_length: 13; clone_size: .; v_call: TRBV19; cdr3_aa: CASRGQINQPQHF; cdr3_nt: TGTGCCAGTAGGGGACAGATCAATCAGCCCCAGCATTTT
j_call: TRBJ1-1; d_call: TRBD1; cdr3_length: 16; clone_size: .; v_call: TRBV5-1; cdr3_aa: CASSPGTGGAGTEAFF; cdr3_nt: TGCGCCAGCAGCCCTGGGACAGGGGGCGCAGGCACTGAAGCTTTCTTT
j_call: TRBJ2-3; d_call: .; cdr3_length: 15; clone_size: .; v_call: TRBV6-5; cdr3_aa: CASSYGTPATDTQYF; cdr3_nt: TGTGCCAGCAGTTACGGGACACCTGCCACAGATACGCAGTATTTT
j_call: TRBJ2-7; d_call: TRBD2; cdr3_length: 14; clone_size: .; v_call: TRBV9; cdr3_aa: CASSVDGLAYEQYF; cdr3_nt: TGTGCCAGCAGCGTAGACGGACTAGCCTACGAGCAGTACTTC
j_call: TRBJ2-3; d_call: .; cdr3_length: 12; clone_size: .; v_call: TRBV14; cdr3_aa: CASSQFEGTQYF; cdr3_nt: TGTGCCAGCAGCCAATTCGAGGGTACGCAGTATTTT
j_call: TRBJ2-7; d_call: TRBD1; cdr3_length: 14; clone_size: .; v_call: TRBV6-5; cdr3_aa: CASSRQGKSYEQYF; cdr3_nt: TGTGCCAGCAGTAGACAGGGGAAAAGCTACGAGCAGTACTTC
j_call: TRBJ2-3; d_call: TRBD2; cdr3_length: 16; clone_size: .; v_call: TRBV9; cdr3_aa: CASSVRVAGVADTQYF; cdr3_nt: TGTGCCAGCAGCGTAAGAGTAGCGGGAGTGGCAGATACGCAGTATTTT
j_call: TRBJ2-1; d_call: .; cdr3_length: 15; clone_size: .; v_call: TRBV28; cdr3_aa: CASSSVGSSYNEQFF; cdr3_nt: TGTGCCAGCAGTTCGGTGGGGAGCTCCTACAATGAGCAGTTCTTC
j_call: TRBJ2-1; d_call: TRBD2; cdr3_length: 15; clone_size: .; v_call: TRBV18; cdr3_aa: CASSPLAGVDNEQFF; cdr3_nt: TGTGCCAGCTCACCACTAGCGGGGGTCGACAATGAGCAGTTCTTC
j_call: TRBJ2-7; d_call: TRBD2; cdr3_length: 15; clone_size: .; v_call: TRBV11-3; cdr3_aa: CASSSGTSGSDEQYF; cdr3_nt: TGTGCCAGCAGCTCAGGGACTAGCGGGAGTGACGAGCAGTACTTC
j_call: TRBJ1-1; d_call: .; cdr3_length: 13; clone_size: once; v_call: TRBV10-1; cdr3_aa: CASRDSGNTEAFF; cdr3_nt: TGCGCCAGCAGGGACAGTGGGAACACTGAAGCTTTCTTT
j_call: TRBJ2-7; d_call: .; cdr3_length: 17; clone_size: .; v_call: TRBV28; cdr3_aa: CASSPPPAAVGTYEQYF; cdr3_nt: TGTGCCAGCAGTCCACCTCCAGCGGCGGTGGGGACCTACGAGCAGTACTTC
j_call: TRBJ1-5; d_call: .; cdr3_length: 16; clone_size: .; v_call: TRBV2; cdr3_aa: CASSEDGWGPNQPQHF; cdr3_nt: TGTGCCAGCAGTGAGGACGGTTGGGGGCCAAATCAGCCCCAGCATTTT
j_call: TRBJ2-5; d_call: .; cdr3_length: 13; clone_size: .; v_call: TRBV5-1; cdr3_aa: CASSAGSQETQYF; cdr3_nt: TGCGCCAGCAGTGCAGGCAGCCAAGAGACCCAGTACTTC
j_call: TRBJ2-3; d_call: TRBD2; cdr3_length: 14; clone_size: .; v_call: TRBV25-1; cdr3_aa: CASSVGGNQDTQYF; cdr3_nt: TGTGCCAGCAGTGTCGGGGGGAACCAGGATACGCAGTATTTT